The rows below give T cell receptor beta chains drawn from one sample of a study of CD8 T cells in Susac syndrome. From the immunoSEQ multiplex PCR reads, TCRdb called clonotypes with MiXCR, one entry per CDR3 protein. This sample has 110,000 or so distinct CDR3 sequences, with about 92% found just once. The sequenced material came from CD4+ T cells from PBMCs. The receptors stem from a human donor with multiple sclerosis. Each CDR3 is given with its conserved first and last residue. The D gene is left open where the match is weak. Only part of the rows carry a size: once, few, many, or a class if the clone is expanded.

>TRBJ1-2|TRBV6-5|once|NA
CASSYSWGYGYTF
TGTGCCAGCAGTTACTCGTGGGGTTATGGCTACACCTTC
>TRBJ1-1|TRBV5-1|NA|TRBD1
CASSQRTGGENTEAFF
TGCGCCAGCAGCCAGAGGACAGGGGGCGAGAACACTGAAGCTTTCTTT
>TRBJ1-2|TRBV29-1|NA|NA
CSVEEWTVGYGYTF
TGCAGCGTTGAAGAATGGACAGTTGGGTATGGCTACACCTTC
>TRBJ2-4|TRBV13|NA|NA
CASSLGGTKGGAKNIQYF
TGTGCCAGCAGCTTAGGAGGGACGAAGGGAGGTGCCAAAAACATTCAGTACTTC
>TRBJ1-2|TRBV25-1|once|TRBD1
CASSTGVGYTF
TGTGCCAGCAGTACAGGGGTGGGCTACACCTTC
>TRBJ2-3|TRBV6-2/TRBV6-3|NA|NA
CASRPPWDADTQYF
TGTGCCAGCAGACCGCCCTGGGACGCAGATACGCAGTATTTT
>TRBJ1-3|TRBV15|NA|NA
CATRLGRGLGNTIYF
TGTGCCACCAGGCTAGGACGGGGGCTAGGAAACACCATATATTTT
>TRBJ1-2|TRBV6-5|once|NA
CASSYDGTGVRGYTF
TGTGCCAGCAGTTACGATGGGACTGGGGTACGAGGCTACACCTTC
>TRBJ2-5|TRBV5-6|NA|NA
CASSSTGLGETQYF
TGTGCCAGCAGCTCCACAGGGCTGGGAGAGACCCAGTACTTC
>TRBJ2-5|TRBV9|NA|NA
CASSAGQQETQYF
TGTGCCAGCAGCGCAGGACAGCAAGAGACCCAGTACTTC
>TRBJ1-1|TRBV5-1|NA|TRBD1
CASSKGDRVGTEAFF
TGCGCCAGCAGCAAGGGGGACAGGGTAGGCACTGAAGCTTTCTTT
>TRBJ2-5|TRBV7-9|once|NA
CASSSRRGPQETQYF
TGTGCCAGCAGCTCACGTAGGGGCCCACAAGAGACCCAGTACTTC
>TRBJ2-7|TRBV20-1|NA|NA
CSAIGTPRPDEQYF
TGCAGTGCCATCGGGACTCCCCGCCCGGACGAGCAGTACTTC
>TRBJ1-6|TRBV27|NA|NA
CASTRAVPYNSPLHF
TGTGCCAGCACCCGGGCGGTACCCTATAATTCACCCCTCCACTTT
>TRBJ2-1|TRBV10-3|NA|NA
CAISGWEPGVDNEQFF
TGTGCCATCAGTGGATGGGAGCCGGGGGTCGACAATGAGCAGTTCTTC
>TRBJ2-3|TRBV20-1|NA|NA
CSAGDTHTDTQYF
TGCAGTGCCGGGGACACTCACACAGATACGCAGTATTTT
>TRBJ1-1|TRBV28|NA|TRBD1
CASSLPRGQGNTEAFF
TGTGCCAGCAGTTTACCCCGCGGACAGGGGAACACTGAAGCTTTCTTT
>TRBJ1-1|TRBV6-6|NA|NA
CASSYGENTEAFF
TGTGCCAGCAGTTACGGGGAGAACACTGAAGCTTTCTTT
>TRBJ1-6|TRBV28|NA|NA
CASSPADSPLHF
TGTGCCAGCAGTCCTGCCGATTCACCCCTCCACTTT
>TRBJ2-1|TRBV5-1|NA|NA
CASSLDFGNEQFF
TGCGCCAGCAGCTTAGACTTCGGCAATGAGCAGTTCTTC
>TRBJ1-2|TRBV6-2/TRBV6-3|NA|TRBD1
CASSGDSLNYGYTF
TGTGCCAGCAGTGGGGACAGTCTTAACTATGGCTACACCTTC
>TRBJ1-2|TRBV9|NA|TRBD1
CASTSDGTANYGYTF
TGTGCCAGCACATCCGATGGGACAGCGAACTATGGCTACACCTTC
>TRBJ2-7|TRBV28|NA|NA
CASSLSYYEQYF
TGTGCCAGCAGTTTGTCCTACTACGAGCAGTACTTC
>TRBJ1-5|TRBV7-9|NA|NA
CASSPGAWGPQHF
TGTGCCAGCAGCCCGGGGGCGTGGGGACCCCAGCATTTT
>TRBJ1-1|TRBV25-1|NA|NA
CASSEYAARAEAFF
TGTGCCAGCAGTGAATATGCGGCTCGGGCTGAAGCTTTCTTT
>TRBJ2-3|TRBV20-1|once|NA
CSARATVSTDTQYF
TGCAGTGCTAGAGCTACAGTTAGCACAGATACGCAGTATTTT
>TRBJ1-1|TRBV11-3|NA|NA
CASSLVGTTEAFF
TGTGCCAGCAGCTTAGTAGGGACCACTGAAGCTTTCTTT
>TRBJ2-5|TRBV27|NA|NA
CASSLSSRGRETQYF
TGTGCCAGCAGTTTATCGTCCAGGGGTAGGGAGACCCAGTACTTC
>TRBJ1-5|TRBV6-6|once|NA
CASRVGSNQPQHF
TGTGCCAGCAGGGTTGGAAGCAATCAGCCCCAGCATTTT
>TRBJ1-2|TRBV5-1|NA|NA
CASSGSEGAGYTF
TGCGCCAGCAGCGGGTCGGAAGGCGCTGGCTACACCTTC
>TRBJ1-5|TRBV28|NA|NA
CATKRGGPREPQHF
TGTGCCACCAAAAGGGGGGGACCGCGGGAGCCCCAGCATTTT
>TRBJ2-5|TRBV27|once|NA
CASSPLREEETQYF
TGTGCCAGCAGTCCCCTCAGGGAGGAAGAGACCCAGTACTTC
>TRBJ2-7|TRBV6-2/TRBV6-3|NA|NA
CASSYSMRKTSYEQYF
TGTGCCAGCAGTTACTCGATGCGGAAAACCTCCTACGAGCAGTACTTC
>TRBJ1-2|TRBV9|NA|TRBD1
CASSDLGARGSRWDGYTF
TGTGCCAGCAGCGACTTAGGGGCCAGGGGGTCCCGTTGGGATGGCTACACCTTC
>TRBJ2-6|TRBV7-2|NA|NA
CASSEDSSGANVLTF
TGTGCCAGCAGCGAGGACAGCTCTGGGGCCAACGTCCTGACTTTC
>TRBJ2-5|TRBV10-1|few|NA
CASSESGGQETQYF
TGCGCCAGCAGTGAGTCGGGTGGACAAGAGACCCAGTACTTC
>TRBJ1-6|TRBV3-1|NA|NA
CASSQQDYNSPLHF
TGTGCCAGCAGCCAACAGGACTATAATTCACCCCTCCACTTT
>TRBJ1-2|TRBV3-1|NA|NA
CASSQGHVDNYGYTF
TGTGCCAGCAGCCAAGGACACGTGGATAACTATGGCTACACCTTC
>TRBJ2-5|TRBV24-1|NA|NA
CATSDPRGWETQYF
TGTGCCACCAGTGATCCGAGGGGTTGGGAGACCCAGTACTTC
>TRBJ1-5|TRBV6-6|NA|TRBD1
CASLPSAGGDQPQHF
TGTGCCAGCCTCCCATCGGCAGGGGGGGATCAGCCCCAGCATTTT
>TRBJ1-5|TRBV7-2|NA|TRBD1
CASSLTGGSQPQHF
TGTGCCAGCAGTTTGACAGGGGGCTCTCAGCCCCAGCATTTT
>TRBJ1-2|TRBV5-1|NA|NA
CASSLITDYGYTF
TGCGCCAGCAGCTTGATAACAGACTATGGCTACACCTTC
>TRBJ1-3|TRBV9|NA|TRBD1
CASSRQGISGNTIYF
TGTGCCAGCAGTAGACAGGGAATCTCTGGAAACACCATATATTTT
>TRBJ1-6|TRBV5-1|NA|NA
CASSLGHLLGDSPLHF
TGCGCCAGCAGCTTGGGACACCTCCTGGGTGATTCACCCCTCCACTTT
>TRBJ2-5|TRBV7-2|NA|NA
CASSFAMGTETQYF
TGTGCCAGCAGCTTTGCCATGGGAACAGAGACCCAGTACTTC
>TRBJ2-5|TRBV7-8|NA|NA
CASSFGRTQETQYF
TGTGCCAGCAGCTTCGGACGGACCCAAGAGACCCAGTACTTC
>TRBJ2-7|TRBV7-2|NA|TRBD2
CASSPAGTNFYEQYF
TGTGCCAGCAGCCCGGCCGGGACTAACTTCTACGAGCAGTACTTC
>TRBJ1-2|TRBV20-1|NA|TRBD1
CSARSGQGPAFYGYTF
TGCAGTGCTAGATCGGGACAGGGGCCAGCGTTCTATGGCTACACCTTC
>TRBJ2-2|TRBV18|once|NA
CASSSSGKVNTGELFF
TGTGCCAGCTCCTCCTCTGGGAAGGTGAACACCGGGGAGCTGTTTTTT
>TRBJ2-3|TRBV7-2|NA|NA
CASSLYRVDRLSDTQYF
TGTGCCAGCAGCTTATATAGGGTGGACAGACTCTCGGATACGCAGTATTTT
>TRBJ2-5|TRBV5-1|NA|TRBD2
CASSLVGGGGETQYF
TGCGCCAGCAGCTTGGTCGGCGGGGGGGGAGAGACCCAGTACTTC
>TRBJ2-1|TRBV12-3/TRBV12-4|NA|TRBD1
CASGNKQGLYNEQFF
TGTGCCAGCGGAAACAAACAGGGGCTGTACAATGAGCAGTTCTTC
>TRBJ1-5|TRBV30|NA|NA
CAFTRGRDQPQHF
TGTGCCTTCACAAGGGGCAGGGATCAGCCCCAGCATTTT
>TRBJ1-5|TRBV19|NA|TRBD1
CASRRDRGGNQPQHF
TGTGCCAGTCGTAGGGACAGAGGGGGCAATCAGCCCCAGCATTTT
>TRBJ1-5|TRBV5-1|NA|NA
CASSLQGYSNQPQHF
TGCGCCAGCAGCTTACAAGGCTATAGCAATCAGCCCCAGCATTTT
>TRBJ2-6|TRBV6-2/TRBV6-3|NA|NA
CASSLQPGHEKMFSGANVLTF
TGTGCCAGCAGTTTACAACCGGGACACGAGAAAATGTTTTCTGGGGCCAACGTCCTGACTTTC
>TRBJ1-1|TRBV11-1|NA|NA
CASSPRRGLNTEAFF
TGTGCCAGCAGCCCTCGGAGGGGATTGAACACTGAAGCTTTCTTT
>TRBJ2-3|TRBV20-1|once|NA
CSAMTGRTDTQYF
TGCAGTGCTATGACAGGTCGCACAGATACGCAGTATTTT
>TRBJ2-7|TRBV6-2/TRBV6-3|once|TRBD1
CASRDYMGDRAYEQYF
TGTGCCAGCAGGGACTACATGGGGGACAGGGCCTACGAGCAGTACTTC